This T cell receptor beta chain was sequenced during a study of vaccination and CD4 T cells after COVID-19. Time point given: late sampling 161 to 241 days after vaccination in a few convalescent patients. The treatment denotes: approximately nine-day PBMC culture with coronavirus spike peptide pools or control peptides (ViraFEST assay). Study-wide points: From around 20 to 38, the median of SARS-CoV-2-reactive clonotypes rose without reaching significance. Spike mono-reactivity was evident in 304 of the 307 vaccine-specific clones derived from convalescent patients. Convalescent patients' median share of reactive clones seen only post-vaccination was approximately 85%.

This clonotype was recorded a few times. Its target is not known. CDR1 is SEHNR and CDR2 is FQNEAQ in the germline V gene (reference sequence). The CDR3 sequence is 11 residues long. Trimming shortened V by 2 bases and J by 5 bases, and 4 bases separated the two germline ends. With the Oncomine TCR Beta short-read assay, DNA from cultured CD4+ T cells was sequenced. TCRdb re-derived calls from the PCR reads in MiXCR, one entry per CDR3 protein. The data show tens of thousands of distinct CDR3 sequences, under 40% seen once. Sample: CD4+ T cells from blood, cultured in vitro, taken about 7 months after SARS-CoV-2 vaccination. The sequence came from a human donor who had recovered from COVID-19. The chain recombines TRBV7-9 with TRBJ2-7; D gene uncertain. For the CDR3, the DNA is TGTGCCAGCAGCTTATTCGACGAGCAGTACTTC. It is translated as CASSLFDEQYF.